This TCR beta chain is from a study of CD8 T cells in ankylosing spondylitis. Whole-study results and caveats: In ankylosing spondylitis patients, matched synovial fluid reportedly showed significant enrichment of disease-linked clones. With a CD8+ phenotype, disease-linked clones were relatively rare in peripheral blood. It appeared that ankylosing spondylitis blood was characterized by a TCR beta motif of several highly homologous variants.

TCRdb recomputed calls from the 5' RACE reads with MiXCR, one row per CDR3 protein. The sample carries about 200,000 distinct CDR3 sequences, 9.5% to 15% recorded once. CDR3 size: 13 residues. The germline CDR1 and CDR2 sequences are SEHNR and FQNEAQ (reference sequence). V dropped 0 bases and J dropped 8 bases, with 10 bases sitting between them. The sample holds a few counts of this clonotype. Antigen unknown. This TCR was recovered from a male donor with ankylosing spondylitis or in good health (not recorded which). The V gene is TRBV7-9, the J gene TRBJ1-1; D is ambiguous. The sample consisted of blood, either unsorted or a sorted T cell fraction (not recorded which). Here the CDR3 DNA reads TGTGCCAGCAGCTTAGCGGGGATGGGGGAAGCTTTCTTT. It yields the protein CASSLAGMGEAFF.